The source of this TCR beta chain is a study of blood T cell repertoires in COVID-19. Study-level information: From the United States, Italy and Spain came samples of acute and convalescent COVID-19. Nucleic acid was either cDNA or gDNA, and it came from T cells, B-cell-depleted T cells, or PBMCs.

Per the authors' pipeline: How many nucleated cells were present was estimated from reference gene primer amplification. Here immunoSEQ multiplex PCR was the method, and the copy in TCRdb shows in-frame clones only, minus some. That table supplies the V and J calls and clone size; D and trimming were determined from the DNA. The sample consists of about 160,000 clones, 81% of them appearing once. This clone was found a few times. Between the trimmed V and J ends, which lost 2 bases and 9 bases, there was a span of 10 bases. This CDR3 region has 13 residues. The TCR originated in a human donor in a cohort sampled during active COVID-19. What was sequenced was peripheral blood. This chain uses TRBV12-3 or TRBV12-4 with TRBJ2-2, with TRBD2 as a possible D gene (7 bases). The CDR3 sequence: CASSLSGGRELFF. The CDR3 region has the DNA TGTGCCAGCAGTTTATCGGGGGGCCGGGAGCTGTTTTTT.